Listed below are T cell receptor beta chains from one sample, sequenced in a study of neoadjuvant anti-PD-1 for oral cavity cancer. Assay: immunoSEQ multiplex PCR; the TCRdb copy retains only in-frame clones and omits some. The sample yields over 11,000 clones, roughly 74% seen once. Here the sequenced sample was PBMCs, taken after nivolumab (anti-PD-1) treatment. The receptors were sampled from a person aged 35-79 years with oral cavity squamous cell carcinoma. The CDR3 runs from the conserved cysteine through the conserved F or W. A D gene is named only where the DNA matches it firmly.

>NA|16|TRBV7-9
CASTQGVSSYNSPLHF
>NA|13|TRBV28
CASHLWGNTEAFF
>NA|15|TRBV19
CASSIAQGRGQPQHF
>NA|15|TRBV4-1
CASSQGGLGLGGYTF
>TRBD1|12|TRBV7-2
CASKDRVYGYTF
>NA|15|TRBV4-1
CASSPRALRSTEAFF
>NA|16|TRBV7-2
CASSLARGSGGETQYF
>NA|15|TRBV4-2
CASSQAHPDKETQYF
>NA|15|TRBV5-1
CASSLKVRASNEQFF
>TRBD2|19|TRBV4-1
CASSQGGLAGVYPYNEQFF
>NA|14|TRBV9
CASSAGQGNYEQYF
>TRBD2|15|TRBV5-1
CASSFSSGIAGELFF
>NA|16|TRBV6-5
CASSYEFGSLNSPLHF
>NA|12|TRBV29-1
CSVQGANTEAFF
>NA|14|TRBV7-9
CASSLRLGQETQYF